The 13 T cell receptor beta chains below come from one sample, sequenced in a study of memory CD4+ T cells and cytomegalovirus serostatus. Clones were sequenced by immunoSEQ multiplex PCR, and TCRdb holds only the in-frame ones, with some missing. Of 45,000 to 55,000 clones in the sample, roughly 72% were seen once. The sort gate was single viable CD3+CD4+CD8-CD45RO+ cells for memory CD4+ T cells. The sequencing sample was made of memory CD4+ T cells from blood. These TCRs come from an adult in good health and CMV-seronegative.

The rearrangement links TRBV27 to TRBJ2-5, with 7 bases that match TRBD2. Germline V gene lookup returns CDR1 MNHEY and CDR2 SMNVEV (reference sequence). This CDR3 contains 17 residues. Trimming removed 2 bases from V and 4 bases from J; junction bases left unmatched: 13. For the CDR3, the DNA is TGTGCCAGCAGTTTAGACGGACTAGGAGGAAGGAGAGAGACCCAGTACTTC. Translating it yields CASSLDGLGGRRETQYF.

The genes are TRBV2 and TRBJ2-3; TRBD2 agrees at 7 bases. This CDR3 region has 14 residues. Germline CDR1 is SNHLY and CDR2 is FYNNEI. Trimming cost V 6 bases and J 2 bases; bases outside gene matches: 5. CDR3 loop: CASRAAGPTDTQYF. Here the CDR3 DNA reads TGTGCCAGCAGAGCAGCGGGGCCCACAGATACGCAGTATTTT.

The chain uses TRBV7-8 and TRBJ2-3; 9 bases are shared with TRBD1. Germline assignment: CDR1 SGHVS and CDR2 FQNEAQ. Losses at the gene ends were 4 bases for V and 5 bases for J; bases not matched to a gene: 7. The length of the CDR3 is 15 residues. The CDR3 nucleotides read TGTGCCAGCAGCTCACAGGGGGCGCGAAGAGATACGCAGTATTTT. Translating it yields CASSSQGARRDTQYF.

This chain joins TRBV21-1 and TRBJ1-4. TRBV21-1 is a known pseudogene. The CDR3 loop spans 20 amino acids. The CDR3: CASSTKGAGHSLYTNEKLFF. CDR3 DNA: TGTGCCAGCAGCACCAAAGGAGCGGGACATTCGTTATATACTAATGAAAAACTGTTTTTT.

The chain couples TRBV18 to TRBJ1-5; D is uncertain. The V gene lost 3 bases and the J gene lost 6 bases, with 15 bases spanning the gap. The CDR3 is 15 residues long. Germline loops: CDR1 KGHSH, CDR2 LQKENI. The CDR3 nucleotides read TGTGCCAGCTCACCTTCGTCCAAACGGGGTCAGCCCCAGCATTTT. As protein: CASSPSSKRGQPQHF.

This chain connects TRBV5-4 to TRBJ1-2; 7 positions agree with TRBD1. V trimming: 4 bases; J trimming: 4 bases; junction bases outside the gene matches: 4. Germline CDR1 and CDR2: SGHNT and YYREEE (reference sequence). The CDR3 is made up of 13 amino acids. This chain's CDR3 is CASSLDRVYGYTF. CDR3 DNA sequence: TGTGCCAGCAGCCTTGACAGGGTCTATGGCTACACCTTC.

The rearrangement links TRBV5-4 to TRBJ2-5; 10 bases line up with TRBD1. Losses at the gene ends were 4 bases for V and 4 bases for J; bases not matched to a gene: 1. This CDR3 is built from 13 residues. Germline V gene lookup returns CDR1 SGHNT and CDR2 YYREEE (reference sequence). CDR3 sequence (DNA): TGTGCCAGCAGCCGGGACAGGGGAGAGACCCAGTACTTC. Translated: CASSRDRGETQYF. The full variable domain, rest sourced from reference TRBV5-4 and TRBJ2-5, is ETGVTQSPTHLIKTRGQQVTLRCSSQSGHNTVSWYQQALGQGPQFIFQYYREEENGRGNFPPRFSGLQFPNYSSELNVNALELDDSALYLCASSRDRGETQYFGPGTRLLVL.

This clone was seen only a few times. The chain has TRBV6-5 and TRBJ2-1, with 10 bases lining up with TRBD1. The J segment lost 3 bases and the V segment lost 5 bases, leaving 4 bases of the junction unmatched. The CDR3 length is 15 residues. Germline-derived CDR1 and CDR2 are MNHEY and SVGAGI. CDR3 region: CASSKDRGFYNEQFF. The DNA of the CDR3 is TGTGCCAGCAGTAAGGACAGGGGGTTCTACAATGAGCAGTTCTTC.

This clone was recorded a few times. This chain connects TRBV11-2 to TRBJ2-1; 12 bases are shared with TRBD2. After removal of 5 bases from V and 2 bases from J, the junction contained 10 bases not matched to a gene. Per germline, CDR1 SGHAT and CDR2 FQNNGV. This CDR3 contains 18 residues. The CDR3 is CASSIPLAGGLPYNEQFF. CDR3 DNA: TGTGCCAGCAGCATCCCCCTAGCGGGAGGGTTACCCTACAATGAGCAGTTCTTC.

Written as DNA, the CDR3 is TGCGCCAGCAGCCAAGATCTCGCCATTACGAATTCACCCCTCCACTTT. Its translation is CASSQDLAITNSPLHF. The J gene is TRBJ1-6, the V gene TRBV4-1; the D is unclear. Germline V lookup: CDR1 MGHRA, CDR2 YSYEKL. V was shortened by 0 bases and J by 7 bases, with 13 bases between the two germline ends. The CDR3 is 16 amino acids.

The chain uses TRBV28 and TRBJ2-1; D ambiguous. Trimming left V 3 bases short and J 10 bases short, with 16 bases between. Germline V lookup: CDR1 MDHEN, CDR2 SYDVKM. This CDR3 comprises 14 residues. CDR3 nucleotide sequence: TGTGCCAGCAGTTTCCTAAAGGCGGTGGTCGAGCAGTTCTTC. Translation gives CASSFLKAVVEQFF.

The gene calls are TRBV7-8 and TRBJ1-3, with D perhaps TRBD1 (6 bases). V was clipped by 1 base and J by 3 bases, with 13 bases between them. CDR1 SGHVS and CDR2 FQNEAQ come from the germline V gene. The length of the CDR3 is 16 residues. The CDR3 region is CASSLGEGGVGNTIYF. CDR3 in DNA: TGTGCCAGCAGCTTAGGGGAAGGGGGTGTTGGAAACACCATATATTTT.

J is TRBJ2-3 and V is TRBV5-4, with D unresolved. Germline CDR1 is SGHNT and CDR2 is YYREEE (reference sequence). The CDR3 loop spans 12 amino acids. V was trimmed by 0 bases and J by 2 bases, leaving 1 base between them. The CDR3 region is CASSLDTDTQYF. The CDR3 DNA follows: TGTGCCAGCAGCTTGGACACAGATACGCAGTATTTT.